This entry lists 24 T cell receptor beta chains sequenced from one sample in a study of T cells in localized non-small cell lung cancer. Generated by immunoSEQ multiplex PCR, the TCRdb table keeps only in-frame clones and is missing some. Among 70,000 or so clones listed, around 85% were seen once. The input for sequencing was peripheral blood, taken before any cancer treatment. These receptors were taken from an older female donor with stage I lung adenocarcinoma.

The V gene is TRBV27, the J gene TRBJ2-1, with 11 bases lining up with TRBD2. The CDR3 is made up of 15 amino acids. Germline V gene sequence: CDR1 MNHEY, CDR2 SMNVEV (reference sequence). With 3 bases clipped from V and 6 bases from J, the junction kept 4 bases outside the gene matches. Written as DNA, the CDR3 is TGTGCCAGCAGTTTCGCAACTAGCGGGGGCAATGAGCAGTTCTTC. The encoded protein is CASSFATSGGNEQFF.

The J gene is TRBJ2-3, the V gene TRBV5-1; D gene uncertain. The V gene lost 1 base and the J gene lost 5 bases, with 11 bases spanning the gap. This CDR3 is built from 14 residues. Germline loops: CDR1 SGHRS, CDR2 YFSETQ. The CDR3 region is CASSLIPSGDTQYF. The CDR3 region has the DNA TGCGCCAGCAGCTTGATCCCCTCGGGAGATACGCAGTATTTT.

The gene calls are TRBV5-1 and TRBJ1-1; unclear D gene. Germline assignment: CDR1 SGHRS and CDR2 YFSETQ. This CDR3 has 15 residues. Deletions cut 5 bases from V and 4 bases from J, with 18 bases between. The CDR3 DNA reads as TGCGCCAGCAGTTTCGCAGGCTGGGTTGGCACTGAAGCTTTCTTT. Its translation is CASSFAGWVGTEAFF.

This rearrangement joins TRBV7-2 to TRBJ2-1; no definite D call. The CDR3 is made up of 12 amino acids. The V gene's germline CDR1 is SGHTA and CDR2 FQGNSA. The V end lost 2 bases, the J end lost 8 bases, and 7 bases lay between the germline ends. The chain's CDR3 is CASSLIPHEQFF. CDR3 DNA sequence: TGTGCCAGCAGCTTAATCCCGCATGAGCAGTTCTTC.

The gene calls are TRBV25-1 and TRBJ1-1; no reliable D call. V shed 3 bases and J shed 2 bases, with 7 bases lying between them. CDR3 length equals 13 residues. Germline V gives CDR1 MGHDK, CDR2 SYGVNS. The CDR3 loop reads CASSEPLNTEAFF. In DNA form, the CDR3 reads TGTGCCAGCAGTGAGCCCTTAAACACTGAAGCTTTCTTT.

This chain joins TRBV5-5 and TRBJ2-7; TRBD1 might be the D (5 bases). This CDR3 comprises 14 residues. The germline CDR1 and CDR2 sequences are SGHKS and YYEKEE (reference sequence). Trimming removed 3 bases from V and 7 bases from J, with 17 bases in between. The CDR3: CASSWTLQVDEQYF. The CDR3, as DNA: TGTGCCAGCAGCTGGACCTTACAGGTGGATGAGCAGTACTTC. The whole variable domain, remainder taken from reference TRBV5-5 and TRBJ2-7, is DAGVTQSPTHLIKTRGQQVTLRCSPISGHKSVSWYQQVLGQGPQFIFQYYEKEERGRGNFPDRFSARQFPNYSSELNVNALLLGDSALYLCASSWTLQVDEQYFGPGTRLTVT.

The CDR3 region is CASTPWGQGPTEQYF. In DNA, the CDR3 is TGTGCCAGCACCCCTTGGGGACAGGGTCCCACCGAGCAGTACTTC. The rearrangement joins TRBV28 to TRBJ2-7; TRBD1 aligns across 9 bases. CDR1 is MDHEN, CDR2 SYDVKM, per germline. After removal of 7 bases from V and 6 bases from J, the junction contained 13 bases not matched to a gene. The CDR3 has 15 residues.

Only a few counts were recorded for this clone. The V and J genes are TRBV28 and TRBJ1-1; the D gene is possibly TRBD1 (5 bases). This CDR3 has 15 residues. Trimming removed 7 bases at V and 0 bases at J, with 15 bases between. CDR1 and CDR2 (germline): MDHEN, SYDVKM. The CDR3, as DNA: TGTGCCAGCATCTACAGGAAGGGTGTGAACACTGAAGCTTTCTTT. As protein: CASIYRKGVNTEAFF.

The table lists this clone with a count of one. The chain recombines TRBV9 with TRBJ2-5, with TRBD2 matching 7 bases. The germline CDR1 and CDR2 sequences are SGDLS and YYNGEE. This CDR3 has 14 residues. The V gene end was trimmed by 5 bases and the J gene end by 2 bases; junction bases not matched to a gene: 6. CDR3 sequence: CASSGSGAQETQYF. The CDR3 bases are TGTGCCAGCAGTGGGAGCGGGGCTCAAGAGACCCAGTACTTC.

The CDR3 nucleotides read TGCGCCAGCAGCCAGCGCGCCGACAGGGGAATGAACACTGAAGCTTTCTTT. Residues: CASSQRADRGMNTEAFF. This rearrangement joins TRBV4-1 to TRBJ1-1; 8 bases agree with TRBD1. CDR1 is MGHRA and CDR2 is YSYEKL in the germline V gene. V dropped 3 bases and J dropped 0; count of bases not matched to a gene: 9. The CDR3 has 17 residues.

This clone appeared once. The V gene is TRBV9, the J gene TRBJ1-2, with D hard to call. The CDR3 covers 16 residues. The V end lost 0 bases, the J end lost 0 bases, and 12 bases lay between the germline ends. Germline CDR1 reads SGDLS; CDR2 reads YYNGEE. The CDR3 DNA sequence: TGTGCCAGCAGCGTAGATCCCAGCCCCGCTAACTATGGCTACACCTTC. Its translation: CASSVDPSPANYGYTF.

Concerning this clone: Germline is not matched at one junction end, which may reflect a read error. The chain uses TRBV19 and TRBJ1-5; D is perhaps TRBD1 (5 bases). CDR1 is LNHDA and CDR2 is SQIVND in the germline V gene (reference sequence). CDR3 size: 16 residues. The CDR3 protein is CASSLEYGVGRQPQHF. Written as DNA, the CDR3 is TGTGCCAGTAGTTTAGAGTATGGGGTGGGACGGCAGCCCCAGCATTTT.

The CDR3 spells CASIAGGLNEQFF. The CDR3 nucleotides read TGTGCCAGCATCGCGGGGGGGCTCAATGAGCAGTTCTTC. The chain has TRBV6-1 and TRBJ2-1; 9 positions agree with TRBD2. CDR1 MNHNS and CDR2 SASEGT come from the germline V gene. The CDR3 is 13 residues long. Trimming at V came to 7 bases and at J to 6 bases, leaving 4 bases not matched to a gene.

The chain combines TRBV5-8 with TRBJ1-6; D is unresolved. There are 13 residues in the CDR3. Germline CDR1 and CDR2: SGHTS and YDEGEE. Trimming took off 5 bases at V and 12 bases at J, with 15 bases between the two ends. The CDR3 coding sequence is TGTGCCAGCAGAGCTAGCCACTGGGAACCCCTCCACTTT. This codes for CASRASHWEPLHF.

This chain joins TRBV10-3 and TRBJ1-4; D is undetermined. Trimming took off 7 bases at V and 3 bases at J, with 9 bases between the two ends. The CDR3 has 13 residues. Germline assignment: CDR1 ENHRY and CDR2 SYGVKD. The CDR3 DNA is TGTGCCATCAATCGGGAGGCTAATGAAAAACTGTTTTTT. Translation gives CAINREANEKLFF.

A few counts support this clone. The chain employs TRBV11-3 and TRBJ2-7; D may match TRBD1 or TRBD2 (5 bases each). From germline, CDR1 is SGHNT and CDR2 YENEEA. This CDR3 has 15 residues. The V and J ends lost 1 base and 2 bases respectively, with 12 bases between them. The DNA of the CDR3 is TGTGCCAGCAGCTTAGTTGGGGGAATCCCCTACGAGCAGTACTTC. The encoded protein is CASSLVGGIPYEQYF.

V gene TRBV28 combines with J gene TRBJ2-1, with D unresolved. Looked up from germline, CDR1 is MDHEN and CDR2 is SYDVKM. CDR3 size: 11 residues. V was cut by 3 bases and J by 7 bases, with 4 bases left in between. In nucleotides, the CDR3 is TGTGCCAGCAGTTTCTGGAATGAGCAGTTCTTC. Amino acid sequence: CASSFWNEQFF.

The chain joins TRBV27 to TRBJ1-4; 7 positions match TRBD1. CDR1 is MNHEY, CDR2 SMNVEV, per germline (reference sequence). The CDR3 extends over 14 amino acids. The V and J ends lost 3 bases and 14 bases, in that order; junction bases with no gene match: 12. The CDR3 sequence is CASSFAGGSGYLFF. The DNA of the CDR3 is TGTGCCAGCAGTTTTGCAGGGGGGTCGGGATATCTGTTTTTT.

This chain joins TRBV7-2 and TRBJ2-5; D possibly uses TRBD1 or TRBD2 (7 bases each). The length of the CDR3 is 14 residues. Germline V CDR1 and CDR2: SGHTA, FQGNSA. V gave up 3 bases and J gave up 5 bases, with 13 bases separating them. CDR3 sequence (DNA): TGTGCCAGCAGCTTTAACAGGGGAGGGGAGACCCAGTACTTC. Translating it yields CASSFNRGGETQYF.

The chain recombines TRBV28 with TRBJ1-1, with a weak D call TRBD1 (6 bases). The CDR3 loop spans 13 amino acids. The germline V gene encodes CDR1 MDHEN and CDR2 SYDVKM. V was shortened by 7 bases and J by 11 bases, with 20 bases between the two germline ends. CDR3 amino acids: CASKQGGGAGAFF. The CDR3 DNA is TGTGCCAGCAAACAAGGGGGAGGGGCGGGCGCTTTCTTT.

CDR3 nucleotides: TGTGCCAGCAGTTTAAGGGCTAGTCGACAAGGGAGAAATCAGCCCCAGCATTTT. Its protein is CASSLRASRQGRNQPQHF. The chain joins TRBV28 to TRBJ1-5, with unresolved D. The CDR3 loop spans 18 amino acids. V dropped 2 bases and J dropped 4 bases, with 21 bases sitting between them. Germline V gives CDR1 MDHEN, CDR2 SYDVKM.

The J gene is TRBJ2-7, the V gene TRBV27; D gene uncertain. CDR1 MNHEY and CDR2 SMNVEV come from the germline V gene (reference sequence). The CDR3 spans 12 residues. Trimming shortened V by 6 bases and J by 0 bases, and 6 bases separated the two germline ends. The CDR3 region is CASSPSSYEQYF. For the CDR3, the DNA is TGTGCCAGCAGCCCGAGCTCCTACGAGCAGTACTTC.

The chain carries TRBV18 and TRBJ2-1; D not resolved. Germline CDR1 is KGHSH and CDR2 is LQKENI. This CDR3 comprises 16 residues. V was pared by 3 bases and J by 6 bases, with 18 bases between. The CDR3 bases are TGTGCCAGCTCACCTGGGAATGGTAGCTTCTCCAATGAGCAGTTCTTC. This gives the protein CASSPGNGSFSNEQFF.

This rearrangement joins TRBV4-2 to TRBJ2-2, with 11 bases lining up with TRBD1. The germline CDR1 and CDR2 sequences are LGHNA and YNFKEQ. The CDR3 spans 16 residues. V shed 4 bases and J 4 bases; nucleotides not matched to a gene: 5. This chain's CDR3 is CASSPGQGARTGELFF. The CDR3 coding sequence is TGTGCCAGCAGCCCCGGACAGGGGGCGCGCACCGGGGAGCTGTTTTTT.